Listed here are 27 T cell receptor beta chains from one sample, sequenced in a study of response to subunit inactivated influenza vaccine. TCRdb independently ran MiXCR on the RT-PCR reads; one entry per CDR3 protein. The table lists hundreds of thousands of distinct CDR3 sequences, 15% to 20% of them singletons. The sample consisted of PBMCs from blood, taken 5 days after vaccination. All receptors come from a man between 50 and 59 years old who received an inactivated influenza vaccine.

This clonotype was detected a few times. J is TRBJ2-7 and V is TRBV20-1, with D possibly TRBD1 on 6 matching bases. CDR1 and CDR2 (germline): DFQATT, SNEGSKA (reference sequence). The CDR3 is 13 residues long. Trimming pared 3 bases from V and 5 bases from J, leaving 14 bases between. CDR3 residues: CSASFQGSHEQYF. The CDR3 region has the DNA TGCAGTGCTAGCTTTCAGGGGAGCCACGAGCAGTACTTC.

The J gene is TRBJ2-3, the V gene TRBV4-3; D is uncertain. Per germline, CDR1 LGHNA and CDR2 YSLEER. Trimming cost V 5 bases and J 4 bases, with 16 bases left between them. The CDR3 has 15 residues. Here the CDR3 reads CASSMDPGGADTQYF. CDR3 DNA: TGCGCCAGCAGCATGGACCCAGGTGGGGCAGATACGCAGTATTTT.

This clonotype was seen a handful of times. The V gene is TRBV10-1, the J gene TRBJ1-1; D is unclear. CDR1 WNHNN and CDR2 SYGVQD come from the germline V gene (reference sequence). The CDR3 length is 14 residues. V gave up 2 bases and J gave up 1 base, with 8 bases separating them. CDR3 amino acids: CASSEGGGNTEAFF. The CDR3 coding sequence is TGCGCCAGCAGTGAGGGTGGAGGGAACACTGAAGCTTTCTTT.

The chain is built from TRBV5-1 and TRBJ2-1, with 10 bases aligning to TRBD2. There are 18 residues in the CDR3. Germline CDR1 is SGHRS and CDR2 is YFSETQ. J gave up 0 bases and V 7 bases, and 13 bases lay outside the gene matches. The CDR3 sequence is CASRSGGAQPNSYNEQFF. The CDR3 DNA reads as TGCGCCAGCCGCAGCGGGGGGGCCCAACCAAACTCCTACAATGAGCAGTTCTTC.

This clonotype was counted a few times. V gene TRBV7-3 combines with J gene TRBJ2-1; D possibly corresponds to TRBD1 (5 bases). V lost 5 bases, J lost 5 bases, and 16 bases lay in between. Germline CDR1 is SGHTA and CDR2 is FQGTGA. The CDR3 has 15 amino acids. The CDR3 loop is CASSLRNAGNNEQFF. CDR3 nucleotides: TGTGCCAGCAGCCTACGCAACGCAGGGAACAATGAGCAGTTCTTC.

The chain recombines TRBV10-3 with TRBJ2-1; 8 positions match TRBD1. Germline loops: CDR1 ENHRY, CDR2 SYGVKD. CDR3 length: 15 residues. With V trimmed by 6 bases and J by 2 bases, 6 bases remained unmatched. The chain's CDR3 is CAISPQGEAYNEQFF. Here the CDR3 DNA reads TGTGCCATCAGCCCACAGGGGGAGGCCTACAATGAGCAGTTCTTC.

The chain links TRBV7-2 to TRBJ2-3; no clear D. This CDR3 spans 13 amino acids. Germline CDR1 SGHTA, CDR2 FQGNSA. The V gene lost 7 bases and the J gene lost 2 bases, with 10 bases spanning the gap. CDR3 sequence: CASTQIPTDTQYF. CDR3 nucleotides: TGTGCCAGCACACAGATCCCCACAGATACGCAGTATTTT.

The gene calls are TRBV7-8 and TRBJ2-7, with D possibly being TRBD2 (6 bases). The V gene lost 1 base and the J gene lost 7 bases, with 20 bases spanning the gap. Germline assignment: CDR1 SGHVS and CDR2 FQNEAQ. CDR3 size: 16 residues. The CDR3 DNA reads as TGTGCCAGCAGCTTAGAATGGCGGGGCACCTCTGGGGAGCAGTACTTC. This translates into CASSLEWRGTSGEQYF.

The chain employs TRBV6-1 and TRBJ1-5; D not resolved. CDR3 length: 12 amino acids. Deletions cut 8 bases from V and 0 bases from J, with 5 bases between. Germline CDR1 MNHNS, CDR2 SASEGT. CDR3 protein: CASEDSNQPQHF. The CDR3, as DNA: TGTGCCAGCGAAGATAGCAATCAGCCCCAGCATTTT.

The rearrangement links TRBV5-1 to TRBJ1-1; 7 bases line up with TRBD1. Germline V gene sequence: CDR1 SGHRS, CDR2 YFSETQ. The CDR3 contains 15 residues. Trimming took 2 bases from V and 0 from J; bases not matched to a gene: 4. CDR3: CASSLQQGMNTEAFF. In nucleotides, the CDR3 is TGCGCCAGCAGCTTACAACAGGGGATGAACACTGAAGCTTTCTTT.

This rearrangement joins TRBV6-1 to TRBJ2-1; a possible D gene is TRBD1 (6 bases). The CDR3 extends over 19 amino acids. V lost 6 bases to trimming and J lost 8 bases, with 32 bases between them. CDR1 is MNHNS, CDR2 SASEGT, per germline. CDR3 region: CASSPTWGPMGTIAYEQFF. In DNA form, the CDR3 reads TGTGCCAGCAGCCCCACATGGGGGCCCATGGGTACCATAGCGTATGAGCAGTTCTTC.

The V and J genes are TRBV28 and TRBJ2-3; D is undetermined. The CDR3 is 15 residues long. The V gene lost 6 bases and the J gene lost 0 bases, with 13 bases spanning the gap. Germline loops: CDR1 MDHEN, CDR2 SYDVKM. This CDR3 reads CASSPLTGSTDTQYF. The CDR3 DNA is TGTGCCAGCAGCCCCCTAACGGGCAGCACAGATACGCAGTATTTT.

This clonotype was detected only a few times. The J gene is TRBJ2-2, the V gene TRBV7-2; the D gene is possibly TRBD1 (6 bases). CDR1 SGHTA and CDR2 FQGNSA come from the germline V gene. V lost 5 bases, J lost 4 bases, and 20 bases lay in between. The CDR3 spans 17 residues. The CDR3, as DNA: TGTGCCAGCAGCCGCCGGGACATCCTAGTAGGCACCGGGGAGCTGTTTTTT. This translates into CASSRRDILVGTGELFF.

This clonotype was seen a few times. V and J are TRBV20-1 and TRBJ1-1, with TRBD1 matching over 7 bases. The CDR3 sequence is 12 residues long. Germline-derived CDR1 and CDR2 are DFQATT and SNEGSKA (reference sequence). Trimming at V came to 6 bases and at J to 3 bases, leaving 4 bases not matched to a gene. The CDR3 DNA follows: TGCAGTGCCGCCGACAGGGACACTGAAGCTTTCTTT. Translating it yields CSAADRDTEAFF.

V usage is TRBV18 and J usage is TRBJ2-5; TRBD2 agrees at 10 bases. Looked up from germline, CDR1 is KGHSH and CDR2 is LQKENI. Trimming removed 1 base from V and 2 bases from J; junction bases left unmatched: 16. This CDR3 spans 20 amino acids. The CDR3 nucleotides are TGTGCCAGCTCACCACGACCTAGCGGGGGTAACTATCCCAAGCAAGAGACCCAGTACTTC. It yields the protein CASSPRPSGGNYPKQETQYF.

The chain is built from TRBV20-1 and TRBJ1-2, with a possible D match to TRBD1 (6 bases). Germline loops: CDR1 DFQATT, CDR2 SNEGSKA (reference sequence). The CDR3 is 16 residues long. V lost 0 bases and J lost 1, with 15 bases in between. CDR3 region: CSAREQGRGGNYGYTF. CDR3 in DNA: TGCAGTGCTAGAGAACAGGGCAGGGGAGGTAACTATGGCTACACCTTC.

This clonotype was found a few times. The chain joins TRBV20-1 to TRBJ1-5; D possibly corresponds to TRBD1 (5 bases). CDR1 is DFQATT, CDR2 SNEGSKA, per germline (reference sequence). Trimming removed 6 bases at V and 5 bases at J, with 11 bases between. CDR3 length: 12 amino acids. The CDR3 nucleotides read TGCAGTGCCACAGACAGCCATCAGCCCCAGCATTTT. As protein: CSATDSHQPQHF.

This clonotype showed up just a few times. The genes are TRBV4-3 and TRBJ2-6, with no clear D. V shed 0 bases and J shed 1 base, with 4 bases lying between them. Germline CDR1 and CDR2: LGHNA and YSLEER. The CDR3 sequence is 15 residues long. CDR3 region: CASSQDGSGANVLTF. The CDR3, as DNA: TGCGCCAGCAGCCAAGATGGTTCTGGGGCCAACGTCCTGACTTTC.

The V call is TRBV4-2, the J call TRBJ2-1; 14 bases agree with TRBD2. The V segment lost 0 bases and the J segment 4 bases; nucleotides outside the gene matches: 11. Germline assignment: CDR1 LGHNA and CDR2 YNFKEQ. This CDR3 has 20 amino acids. This CDR3 reads CASSQDPTSGGVRAYNEQFF. The CDR3 coding sequence is TGTGCCAGCAGCCAAGATCCGACTAGCGGGGGGGTTCGGGCTTACAATGAGCAGTTCTTC.

This clonotype appeared a few times. This sequence joins TRBV6-2 or TRBV6-3 and TRBJ2-1; 9 positions match TRBD2. This CDR3 comprises 17 residues. The V gene's germline CDR1 is MNHEY and CDR2 SVGEGT. V dropped 7 bases and J dropped 2; count of bases not matched to a gene: 12. In DNA, the CDR3 is TGTGCCAGCATCCCGTTGGGATTAGCGGGGGCCTACAATGAGCAGTTCTTC. Its translation: CASIPLGLAGAYNEQFF.

This clonotype was seen a single time. V and J are TRBV5-1 and TRBJ2-1; D might be TRBD2 (5 bases). This CDR3 has 16 amino acids. Germline V gene data show CDR1 as SGHRS and CDR2 as YFSETQ. With 0 bases removed from V and 3 bases from J, the gap between germline ends came to 13 bases. The CDR3 DNA is TGCGCCAGCAGCTTGGTGGCTAGCCGAAACTACAATGAGCAGTTCTTC. Translating it yields CASSLVASRNYNEQFF.

This clonotype has just a few counts. The chain links TRBV27 to TRBJ2-7; 11 bases match TRBD2. The trim removed 5 bases at V and 2 bases at J, leaving 5 bases unmatched. CDR1 and CDR2 from the germline V gene are MNHEY and SMNVEV (reference sequence). The CDR3 covers 15 residues. In DNA, the CDR3 is TGTGCCAGCAGTCACCGACTAGCGGGGACCTACGAGCAGTACTTC. Translated: CASSHRLAGTYEQYF.

The chain couples TRBV4-1 to TRBJ2-7; 10 bases line up with TRBD2. The V segment lost 4 bases and the J segment 4 bases; nucleotides outside the gene matches: 7. This CDR3 comprises 15 residues. Germline CDR1 MGHRA, CDR2 YSYEKL. The CDR3 DNA reads TGCGCCAGCAGCCCGTCTAGCGGGGGAGGGTACGAGCAGTACTTC. Translated, it gives CASSPSSGGGYEQYF.

This clonotype was seen only a few times. V is TRBV24-1 and J is TRBJ1-2; 10 positions agree with TRBD1. V lost 3 bases to trimming and J lost 7 bases; unmatched junction nucleotides: 7. CDR3 length: 15 amino acids. Germline CDR1 reads KGHDR; CDR2 reads SFDVKD. The CDR3 DNA reads as TGTGCCACCAGTGATCGGACAGGGGGGTATGGTGGCTACACCTTC. Translation: CATSDRTGGYGGYTF.

The genes are TRBV7-2 and TRBJ1-2, with TRBD1 matching over 8 bases. The CDR3 is 13 amino acids. With 5 bases clipped from V and 4 bases from J, the junction kept 3 bases outside the gene matches. Germline V gene lookup returns CDR1 SGHTA and CDR2 FQGNSA. CDR3 region: CASSIGQGYGYTF. DNA for the CDR3: TGTGCCAGCAGCATCGGACAGGGCTATGGCTACACCTTC.

At least ten counts were recorded for this clonotype. The chain links TRBV28 to TRBJ2-1; 16 nucleotides match TRBD2. Germline V CDR1 and CDR2: MDHEN, SYDVKM. The CDR3 has 18 residues. The V segment lost 6 bases and the J segment 2 bases; nucleotides outside the gene matches: 7. CDR3 loop: CASSWGLAGGITYNEQFF. CDR3 bases: TGTGCCAGCAGCTGGGGACTAGCGGGAGGGATAACCTACAATGAGCAGTTCTTC.

V gene TRBV9 combines with J gene TRBJ2-1; no clear D gene. Germline lookup yields CDR1 SGDLS and CDR2 YYNGEE. The CDR3 has 11 amino acids. The ends were cut back, 3 bases at V and 7 bases at J, with 5 bases in the middle. CDR3 nucleotide sequence: TGTGCCAGCAGCGCCGGGAATGAGCAGTTCTTC. Amino acids: CASSAGNEQFF.